Listed below are T cell receptor beta chains from one sample, sequenced in a study of cytomegalovirus exposure and HLA in healthy donors. Assay used: immunoSEQ multiplex PCR; TCRdb lists only in-frame clones, some missing. This table holds around 100,000 clones, 55% to 80% found once. The sample comprised PBMCs. The receptors originated from a middle-aged man in good health and CMV-seronegative. Both conserved end residues are part of each CDR3. D genes are given only for firm matches. The size entry is marked missing in some rows and otherwise reads once, few, many or a size class.

clone size	D gene	V gene	J gene	CDR3 protein	CDR3 DNA
-	-	TRBV5-5	TRBJ1-5	CASSPVINSNQPQHF	TGTGCCAGCAGCCCGGTAATAAACAGCAATCAGCCCCAGCATTTT
-	-	TRBV10-1	TRBJ1-6	CASPDRSLAPVVSPLHF	TGCGCCAGCCCCGACCGTAGCCTAGCCCCTGTGGTTTCACCCCTCCACTTT
-	-	TRBV6-1	TRBJ1-1	CASSVDRNTEAFF	TGTGCCAGCAGTGTCGACAGGAACACTGAAGCTTTCTTT
-	-	TRBV27	TRBJ1-6	CASSFGRGKYSPLHF	TGTGCCAGCAGTTTCGGTAGGGGGAAATATTCACCCCTCCACTTT
-	-	TRBV21-1	TRBJ1-3	CASSKWDSGNTIYF	TGTGCCAGCAGCAAATGGGACAGTGGAAACACCATATATTTT
-	TRBD1	TRBV4-1	TRBJ1-2	CASSLPGQGSGYTF	TGCGCCAGCAGCCTACCGGGACAGGGGAGTGGCTACACCTTC
-	TRBD2	TRBV5-1	TRBJ2-1	CASSPRSGLAGGWDEQFF	TGCGCCAGCAGCCCTAGGTCCGGACTAGCGGGGGGTTGGGATGAGCAGTTCTTC
-	-	TRBV7-2	TRBJ1-5	CASSLFEDQPQHF	TGTGCCAGCAGTCTATTTGAAGATCAGCCCCAGCATTTT
-	TRBD2	TRBV7-8	TRBJ2-7	CASSPRGDLLAGGRYEQYF	TGTGCCAGCAGCCCCCGGGGCGATTTACTAGCGGGGGGACGGTACGAGCAGTACTTC
-	-	TRBV15	TRBJ2-7	CATSIVESYEQYF	TGTGCCACCAGCATCGTAGAAAGCTACGAGCAGTACTTC
once	-	TRBV7-3	TRBJ1-6	CASSQRGGYSPLHF	TGTGCCAGCAGTCAAAGAGGGGGTTATTCACCCCTCCACTTT
few	-	TRBV7-9	TRBJ2-6	CASSLLFRPVGGANVLTF	TGTGCCAGCAGCTTACTATTCCGCCCCGTGGGGGGGGCAAACGTCCTGACTTTC
-	-	TRBV30	TRBJ2-2	CAWERGGGGELFF	TGTGCCTGGGAAAGGGGTGGCGGCGGGGAGCTGTTTTTT
-	-	TRBV4-2	TRBJ2-3	CASSQELSTQYF	TGTGCCAGCAGCCAAGAACTAAGTACGCAGTATTTT
few	-	TRBV7-2	TRBJ1-1	CASSDDLNTEAFF	TGTGCCAGCAGCGACGACTTAAACACTGAAGCTTTCTTT
-	-	TRBV27	TRBJ1-1	CASAIRDGNTEAFF	TGTGCCAGCGCAATCAGGGATGGGAACACTGAAGCTTTCTTT
-	-	TRBV6-1	TRBJ2-7	CASSEAYVTGIYEQYF	TGTGCCAGCAGTGAAGCGTACGTAACAGGGATCTACGAGCAGTACTTC
once	-	TRBV9	TRBJ2-3	CASSSPARVDTQYF	TGTGCCAGCAGCTCCCCGGCCAGGGTGGATACGCAGTATTTT
-	-	TRBV9	TRBJ1-1	CASSPGISAFF	TGTGCCAGCAGCCCAGGGATTTCGGCTTTCTTT
few	-	TRBV2	TRBJ2-1	CASRFMSSYNEQFF	TGTGCCAGCAGATTTATGAGCTCCTACAATGAGCAGTTCTTC
few	TRBD1	TRBV18	TRBJ1-2	CASSPPGGDTNYGYTF	TGTGCCAGCTCACCACCAGGGGGCGATACCAACTATGGCTACACCTTC
few	-	TRBV4-2	TRBJ1-4	CASRALQGSNEKLFF	TGTGCCAGCAGAGCCCTACAGGGTTCTAATGAAAAACTGTTTTTT
-	-	TRBV7-8	TRBJ1-3	CASFGGNTIYF	TGTGCCAGCTTTGGGGGGAACACCATATATTTT
-	-	TRBV7-2	TRBJ1-3	CASSRFSGNTIYF	TGTGCCAGCAGTAGATTCTCTGGAAACACCATATATTTT
few	TRBD2	TRBV4-1	TRBJ2-5	CASSQASGGGETQYF	TGCGCCAGCAGCCAAGCTAGCGGGGGGGGAGAGACCCAGTACTTC
-	-	TRBV2	TRBJ1-1	CASFRTGKGRGEAFF	TGTGCCAGCTTTAGGACTGGGAAAGGAAGAGGGGAAGCTTTCTTT
-	TRBD2	TRBV7-9	TRBJ2-1	CASSLFGGGAGNEQFF	TGTGCCAGCAGCTTATTCGGCGGGGGGGCGGGAAATGAGCAGTTCTTC
-	TRBD1	TRBV6-5	TRBJ2-7	CASSTRDRVSYEQYF	TGTGCCAGCAGTACCCGGGACAGGGTCTCCTACGAGCAGTACTTC
few	-	TRBV29-1	TRBJ1-6	CSVGSGDNSPLHF	TGCAGCGTTGGCTCAGGGGACAATTCACCCCTCCACTTT
once	-	TRBV30	TRBJ1-5	CAWSIEGNQPQHF	TGTGCCTGGAGTATCGAGGGTAATCAGCCCCAGCATTTT
-	TRBD1	TRBV4-3	TRBJ1-2	CASSRQGSSYGYTF	TGCGCCAGCAGCCGACAGGGTTCTAGCTATGGCTACACCTTC
-	TRBD1	TRBV7-8	TRBJ1-4	CASSNYETGREKLFF	TGTGCCAGCAGCAATTACGAGACAGGGCGTGAAAAACTGTTTTTT
-	-	TRBV19	TRBJ2-5	CASRRQDQETQYF	TGTGCCTCAAGACGACAGGACCAAGAGACCCAGTACTTC
-	TRBD2	TRBV6-1	TRBJ2-2	CASMEAGGGTGELFF	TGTGCCAGCATGGAAGCGGGGGGAGGGACCGGGGAGCTGTTTTTT
-	-	TRBV7-2	TRBJ1-1	CASSLQGPATEAFF	TGTGCCAGCAGCTTGCAGGGGCCGGCGACTGAAGCTTTCTTT